The subject of this entry is one TCR beta chain. The target antigen is unknown. The germline CDR1 and CDR2 sequences are SQVTM and ANQGSEA. V lost 5 bases and J lost 3; bases outside the gene matches: 8. This CDR3 is built from 14 residues. It was with 60 Vbeta and 13 Jbeta primers that the PCR ran. Using immunoSEQ multiplex PCR, the repertoire was profiled, and TCRdb retains in-frame clones only, with some absent. The repertoire holds some 130,000 clones, about three quarters seen once, with over 4% in the top ten. The sample originates from a study of cytomegalovirus exposure and HLA in healthy donors. Findings and caveats of the study: Accurate prediction of most subjects' HLA-A and HLA-B alleles from TCR beta sequences was reported. The authors judged a highly shared variant cluster likely a sequencing artifact.

The sample was PBMCs. The chain employs TRBV29-1 and TRBJ2-5; 8 bases map to TRBD1. The receptor's source is a middle-aged man in good health and CMV-seropositive. The DNA of the CDR3 is TGCAGCGTTTGGACAGGGAAATTTGAAGAGACCCAGTACTTC. Translation: CSVWTGKFEETQYF.